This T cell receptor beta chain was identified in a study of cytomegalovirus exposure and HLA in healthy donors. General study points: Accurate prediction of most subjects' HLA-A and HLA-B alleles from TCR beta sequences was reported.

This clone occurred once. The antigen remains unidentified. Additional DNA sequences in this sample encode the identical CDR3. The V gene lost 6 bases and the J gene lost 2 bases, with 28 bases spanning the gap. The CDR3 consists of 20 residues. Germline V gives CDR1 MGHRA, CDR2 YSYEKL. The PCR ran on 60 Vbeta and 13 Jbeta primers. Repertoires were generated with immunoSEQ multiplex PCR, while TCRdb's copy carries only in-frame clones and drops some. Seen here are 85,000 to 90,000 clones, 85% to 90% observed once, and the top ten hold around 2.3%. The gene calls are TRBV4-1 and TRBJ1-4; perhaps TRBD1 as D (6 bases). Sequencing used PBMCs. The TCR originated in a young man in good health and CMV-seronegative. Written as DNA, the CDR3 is TGCGCCAGCAGACCAACAATGGGGCGCCGGGGGGGGCGGACTAATGAAAAACTGTTTTTT. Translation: CASRPTMGRRGGRTNEKLFF.